The rows below give T cell receptor beta chains drawn from one sample of a study of OX40 agonist ivuxolimab in advanced cancers. Profiling relied on immunoSEQ multiplex PCR, and the TCRdb table lists in-frame clones only, not all of them. The table includes some 150,000 clones, 93% detected once. The specimen comprised CD4+ or CD8+ T cells sorted from blood, sampled in a trial of the OX40 agonist ivuxolimab. Receptors were obtained from an adult with an advanced solid tumor such as melanoma, head and neck, liver or kidney cancer. CDR3s include the opening cysteine and the closing phenylalanine or tryptophan.

v_gene	j_gene	CDR3aa
TRBV7-9	TRBJ2-2	CASSGAGVQTGELFF
TRBV27	TRBJ2-7	CASSFLGTRGHEQYF
TRBV7-2	TRBJ2-2	CASSSSQGRGTGELFF
TRBV4-1	TRBJ2-3	CASSQTFGAGGGTDTQYF
TRBV5-1	TRBJ1-1	CASSPGWGAGVEAFF
TRBV15	TRBJ2-4	CATRPPGRGDLAKNIQYF
TRBV7-3	TRBJ2-6	CASSHLSSGANVLTF
TRBV29-1	TRBJ2-7	CSVEGVGVSSYEQYF
TRBV10-3	TRBJ1-6	CAIRDSLRSPLHF
TRBV19	TRBJ1-6	CASSPQGYYNSPLHF